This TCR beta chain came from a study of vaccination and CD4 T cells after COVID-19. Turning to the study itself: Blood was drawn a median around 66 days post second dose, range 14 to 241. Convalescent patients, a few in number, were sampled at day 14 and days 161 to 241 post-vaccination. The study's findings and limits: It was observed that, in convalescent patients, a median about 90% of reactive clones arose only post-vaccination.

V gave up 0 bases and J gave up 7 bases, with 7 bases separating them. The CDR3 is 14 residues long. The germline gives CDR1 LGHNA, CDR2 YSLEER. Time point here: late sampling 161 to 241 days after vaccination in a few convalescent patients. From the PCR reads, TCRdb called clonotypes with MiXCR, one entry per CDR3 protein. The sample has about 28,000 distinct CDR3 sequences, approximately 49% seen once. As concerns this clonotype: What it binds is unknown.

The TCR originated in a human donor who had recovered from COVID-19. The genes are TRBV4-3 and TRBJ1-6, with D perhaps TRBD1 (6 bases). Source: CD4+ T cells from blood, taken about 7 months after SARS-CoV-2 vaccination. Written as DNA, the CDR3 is TGCGCCAGCAGCCAAGACAGGGGCAATTCACCCCTCCACTTT. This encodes CASSQDRGNSPLHF.